This T cell receptor beta chain was captured by sequencing in a study of blood T cell repertoires in COVID-19. Produced via immunoSEQ multiplex PCR; TCRdb's table is partial and in-frame only. The data show over 30,000 clones, around 87% seen once. The CDR3 length is 17 residues. V was pared by 4 bases and J by 6 bases, with 14 bases of the junction left unmatched. Germline-derived CDR1 and CDR2 are LGHDT and YNNKEL (reference sequence). V gene TRBV3-1 (or the pseudogene TRBV3-2) combines with J gene TRBJ2-3; 9 bases map to TRBD2. The material sequenced was peripheral blood. This receptor was taken from a man in his 70s with acute or convalescent COVID-19. The CDR3 loop reads CASSRASGGRAGDTQYF. The CDR3 DNA reads as TGTGCCAGCAGCCGCGCCAGCGGCGGGAGGGCCGGGGATACGCAGTATTTT.